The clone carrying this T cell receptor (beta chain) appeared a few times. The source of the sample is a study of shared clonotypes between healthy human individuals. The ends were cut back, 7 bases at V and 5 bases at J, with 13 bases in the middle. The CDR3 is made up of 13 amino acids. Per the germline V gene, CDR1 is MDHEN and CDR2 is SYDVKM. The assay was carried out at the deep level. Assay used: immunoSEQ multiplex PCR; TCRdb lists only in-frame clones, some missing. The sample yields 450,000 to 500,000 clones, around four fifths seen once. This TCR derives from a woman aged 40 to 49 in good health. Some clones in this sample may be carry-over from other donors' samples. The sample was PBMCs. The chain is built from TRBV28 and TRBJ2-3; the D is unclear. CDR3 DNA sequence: TGTGCCAGCATCACCGCTTGGGGAGATACGCAGTATTTT. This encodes CASITAWGDTQYF.